These 10 T cell receptor beta chains originate from one sample sequenced in a study of siplizumab effects on memory and regulatory T cells. Libraries were prepared by immunoSEQ multiplex PCR; TCRdb keeps only in-frame clonotypes and omits some of them. This sample has about 120,000 clones; about 95% occur once, and the top ten carry roughly 1.8%. Sequencing was carried out using non-Treg CD4+ T cells sorted from blood. The receptors were sampled from a human donor in good health.

The chain joins TRBV27 to TRBJ1-1; the D is unclear. Germline V gene data show CDR1 as MNHEY and CDR2 as SMNVEV (reference sequence). The V end was cut by 0 bases, the J end by 7 bases, with 6 bases between. CDR3 size: 12 residues. CDR3 coding DNA: TGTGCCAGCAGTTTATCGGGCGGTGAAGCTTTCTTT. Amino acid sequence: CASSLSGGEAFF.

This chain connects TRBV6-5 to TRBJ2-7; D might be TRBD1 (6 bases). V was cut by 5 bases and J by 3 bases, with 14 bases left in between. The CDR3 consists of 14 residues. The V gene's germline CDR1 is MNHEY and CDR2 SVGAGI. CDR3 bases: TGTGCCAGCAGTCCGGGACACTCCAACTACGAGCAGTACTTC. Its protein product is CASSPGHSNYEQYF.

The rearrangement links TRBV5-6 to TRBJ1-6; no clear D gene. Deletions cut 0 bases from V and 8 bases from J, with 3 bases between. The CDR3 extends over 12 amino acids. CDR1 SGHDT and CDR2 YYEEEE come from the germline V gene. Here the CDR3 reads CASSLDDSPLHF. DNA of the CDR3: TGTGCCAGCAGCTTGGACGATTCACCCCTCCACTTT.

The genes are TRBV6-4 and TRBJ2-3; no firm D call. Trimming took 0 bases from V and 0 from J, leaving 7 bases between them. CDR1 and CDR2 (germline): MRHNA, SNTAGT. CDR3 length: 15 amino acids. The CDR3 DNA reads TGTGCCAGCAGTGACTCTGGCGGTAGCACAGATACGCAGTATTTT. Translated: CASSDSGGSTDTQYF.

The chain couples TRBV6-1 to TRBJ2-1; 8 positions match TRBD1. This CDR3 has 14 amino acids. The germline V gene encodes CDR1 MNHNS and CDR2 SASEGT. V trimming: 9 bases; J trimming: 6 bases; junction bases outside the gene matches: 10. The CDR3 sequence is CASCLRDRFNEQFF. The CDR3 DNA follows: TGTGCCAGTTGCCTTCGGGACAGGTTCAATGAGCAGTTCTTC.

The rearrangement joins TRBV9 to TRBJ1-2, with D possibly being TRBD1 (5 bases). CDR1 SGDLS and CDR2 YYNGEE come from the germline V gene. The V end lost 0 bases, the J end lost 4 bases, and 13 bases lay between the germline ends. The CDR3 runs to 15 residues. The chain's CDR3 is CASSVGQLVSYGYTF. As DNA, the CDR3 is TGTGCCAGCAGCGTAGGACAGCTGGTCAGCTATGGCTACACCTTC.

The chain is built from TRBV10-3 and TRBJ2-7; D perhaps matches TRBD1 (6 bases). Germline lookup yields CDR1 ENHRY and CDR2 SYGVKD. The CDR3 covers 16 residues. V lost 3 bases to trimming and J lost 0 bases, with 15 bases between them. The CDR3 sequence is CAISDGLQGNSYEQYF. Here the CDR3 DNA reads TGTGCCATCAGTGACGGGCTGCAGGGGAACTCCTACGAGCAGTACTTC.

V gene TRBV9 combines with J gene TRBJ1-1, with TRBD1 identical over 10 bases. Looked up from germline, CDR1 is SGDLS and CDR2 is YYNGEE. V shed 3 bases, J shed 2 bases, and the junction held 7 bases outside the gene matches. The CDR3 extends over 16 amino acids. The CDR3 sequence: CASSAVTGGGNTEAFF. The CDR3 bases are TGTGCCAGCAGCGCCGTGACAGGGGGCGGCAACACTGAAGCTTTCTTT.

The V and J genes are TRBV2 and TRBJ1-5; D is possibly TRBD1 (5 bases). CDR1 SNHLY and CDR2 FYNNEI come from the germline V gene. V was clipped by 2 bases and J by 0 bases, with 8 bases between them. The CDR3 loop spans 15 amino acids. In DNA, the CDR3 is TGTGCCAGCAGTGAACGGGGGGGTAGCAATCAGCCCCAGCATTTT. This gives the protein CASSERGGSNQPQHF.

The CDR3, as DNA: TGCGCCAGCAGCCGAAGCGGGGGCCGGGACAGGGTTTTTGAGACCCAGTACTTC. It is translated as CASSRSGGRDRVFETQYF. This chain joins TRBV4-1 and TRBJ2-5; TRBD1 is a possible D gene (9 bases). V dropped 4 bases and J dropped 5 bases, with 26 bases sitting between them. This CDR3 is 18 amino acids long. In germline, CDR1 is MGHRA, CDR2 YSYEKL.